The clone carrying this TCR beta chain was detected once. Its antigen is undetermined. This sample is part of a study of cytomegalovirus exposure and HLA in healthy donors. Study conclusions and caveats: Immune exposure data for these donors was limited to CMV serostatus.

Germline V CDR1 and CDR2: SQVTM, ANQGSEA. The CDR3 sequence is 10 residues long. V dropped 3 bases and J dropped 4 bases, with 3 bases sitting between them. PCR primers comprised 60 Vbeta and 13 Jbeta primers. Assay: immunoSEQ multiplex PCR; the TCRdb copy retains only in-frame clones and omits some. The sample has 100,000 to 150,000 clones; roughly 82% are singletons. Source material: PBMCs. The receptor's source is a male donor in good health and CMV-seropositive. The V and J genes are TRBV29-1 and TRBJ1-2; the D is unclear. This chain's CDR3 is CSVDLYGYTF. The CDR3 DNA is TGCAGCGTTGATCTCTATGGCTACACCTTC.